These T cell receptor beta chains were read from a single sample in a study of Ad26.COV2.S vaccination and SARS-CoV-2 variants. The method was immunoSEQ multiplex PCR; TCRdb's version includes in-frame clones alone and lacks a portion of them. This sample has about 350,000 clones, with 92% found just once. Sequencing was performed on peripheral blood, taken after recovery from COVID-19. The receptor source for this set is a human donor who had recovered from COVID-19. Each CDR3 is given without its conserved first and last residue. Expanded clones are given a class, and other clones once, few, many or no size at all.

>-|TRBJ2-7|TRBV7-6
ASSLTSGGYEQY
>-|TRBJ2-2|TRBV6-5
ASIPGAGTGELF
>-|TRBJ1-4|TRBV6-5
ASSGSTGKNEKLF
>-|TRBJ2-1|TRBV24-1
ATSDRYEQF
>few|TRBJ2-7|TRBV3-1/TRBV3-2
ASSRAQGLAGYEQY
>-|TRBJ1-1|TRBV29-1
SVEGSSMNTEAF
>once|TRBJ2-2|TRBV11-2
ASSLVGTSNTGELF
>-|TRBJ1-3|TRBV6-5
ASSSGSPKGNTIY
>-|TRBJ1-1|TRBV11-3
ASRLGGPNTEAF
>-|TRBJ2-1|TRBV6-1
ASSEVVAGSDEQF
>-|TRBJ2-2|TRBV3-1/TRBV3-2
ASSQDVTGELF
>-|TRBJ1-5|TRBV7-9
ASSPERGGNQPQH
>-|TRBJ1-2|TRBV20-1
SARGQGQGS
>once|TRBJ2-5|TRBV7-8
ASIGGRQETQY
>once|TRBJ1-3|TRBV5-6
ASSLTGHSGNTIY
>-|TRBJ2-5|TRBV24-1
ATGDGDQETQY
>-|TRBJ2-7|TRBV3-1/TRBV3-2
ASSQDSYEQY
>-|TRBJ2-5|TRBV25-1
ASRTSGGRETQY
>few|TRBJ2-1|TRBV7-9
ASSLEQASGAYNEQF
>-|TRBJ2-3|TRBV10-1
ASSEGLRGGSGDTQY
>-|TRBJ1-2|TRBV7-9
ASSLAQGMVYGYT
>-|TRBJ2-7|TRBV9
ASSGDSSYEQY
>once|TRBJ2-1|TRBV7-6
ASSLVGFVGGGSTNEQF
>-|TRBJ2-7|TRBV6-2/TRBV6-3
ASSPSGYEQY
>-|TRBJ2-1|TRBV5-1
ASSLAKVRTSGSSYNEQF